Listed below are T cell receptor beta chains from one sample, sequenced in a study of glioma-infiltrating T cells after dendritic cell vaccination. Assay used: immunoSEQ multiplex PCR; TCRdb lists only in-frame clones, some missing. This table holds about 21,000 clones, roughly 78% found once. Here the sequenced sample was blood, taken before dendritic cell vaccination. The receptor set was obtained from a human donor with glioblastoma. Each CDR3 is given with its conserved first and last residue. The D gene is left open where the match is weak. Clone size appears in some rows only: once, few, many, or a class for an expanded clone.

few	TRBV6-5	NA	TRBJ2-7	CASSPGLSYEQYF	TGTGCCAGCAGCCCCGGACTCTCCTACGAGCAGTACTTC
NA	TRBV29-1	NA	TRBJ1-1	CSVESAGGDTEAFF	TGCAGCGTTGAGTCGGCCGGAGGGGACACTGAAGCTTTCTTT
NA	TRBV15	NA	TRBJ2-1	CATSRSDIVNEQFF	TGTGCCACCAGTCGATCGGACATTGTAAATGAGCAGTTCTTC
NA	TRBV4-3	TRBD1	TRBJ1-2	CASSQETGLTYGYTF	TGCGCCAGCAGCCAAGAGACAGGGCTGACTTATGGCTACACCTTC
NA	TRBV30	TRBD1	TRBJ1-1	CAWRGTDEAFF	TGTGCCTGGAGGGGGACAGACGAAGCTTTCTTT
NA	TRBV6-6	NA	TRBJ1-1	CASRSNTEAFF	TGTGCCAGCAGATCAAACACTGAAGCTTTCTTT
NA	TRBV13	NA	TRBJ1-1	CASSSRRGTTEAFF	TGTGCCAGCAGCTCCCGCAGGGGAACCACTGAAGCTTTCTTT
NA	TRBV15	TRBD2	TRBJ2-1	CATSRQRGGINEQFF	TGTGCCACCAGCAGACAGCGGGGAGGAATCAATGAGCAGTTCTTC
NA	TRBV7-9	TRBD2	TRBJ2-3	CASSQPGLAGAGDTQYF	TGTGCCAGCAGCCAACCGGGACTAGCGGGAGCGGGAGATACGCAGTATTTT
NA	TRBV30	NA	TRBJ1-2	CAWSGGGFHTF	TGTGCCTGGAGTGGGGGGGGCTTCCACACCTTC
NA	TRBV2	TRBD2	TRBJ2-2	CASRDSGSPGELFF	TGTGCCAGCCGGGATAGCGGGAGCCCCGGGGAGCTGTTTTTT
NA	TRBV5-4	TRBD1	TRBJ2-6	CASSPTRGRSYSGANVLTF	TGTGCCAGCAGCCCGACCAGGGGGAGATCGTACTCTGGGGCCAACGTCCTGACTTTC
NA	TRBV27	NA	TRBJ2-7	CASSLSGAEQYF	TGTGCCAGCAGTTTATCGGGGGCCGAGCAGTACTTC
NA	TRBV7-9	TRBD1	TRBJ1-2	CASSLAQGGGRGYTF	TGTGCCAGCAGCTTAGCCCAGGGGGGAGGACGGGGCTACACCTTC